This T cell receptor (beta chain) was obtained from a study of T cell clonality in common variable immunodeficiency. General observations from the study: Reportedly, TCR beta sequences from common variable immunodeficiency showed fewer deletions and N-nucleotide insertions.

This clone was observed a few times. Antigen specificity is unknown. Read data end 3 residues before the CDR3 end; the end is taken from the germline J gene. Data came from immunoSEQ multiplex PCR; TCRdb stores just in-frame clones and leaves some out. The sample shows 30,000 to 40,000 clones, none of them appearing just once. The CDR3 runs to 15 residues. Trimming stripped 2 bases from V and 0 bases from J, with 9 bases between. CDR1 is SGHAT and CDR2 is FQNNGV in the germline V gene. V gene TRBV11-2 combines with J gene TRBJ2-3, with D maybe TRBD2 (5 bases). The receptor's source is a human donor with common variable immunodeficiency. The sequenced material came from peripheral blood mononuclear cells. CDR3 sequence: CASSLLSGSTDTQYF. The covered CDR3 bases are TGTGCCAGCAGCTTATTAAGCGGCAGCACAGATACG.